This TCR beta chain is from a study of OX40 agonist ivuxolimab in advanced cancers. About the study: The drug used for patients, ivuxolimab, was an agonistic anti-OX40 (CD134) antibody.

The V gene lost 0 bases and the J gene lost 2 bases, with 10 bases spanning the gap. The CDR3 has 16 residues. Germline loops: CDR1 MNHEY, CDR2 SVGAGI. Samples were taken at baseline and on day 1 of cycles 4 and 7. The assay was immunoSEQ multiplex PCR, and TCRdb's table has in-frame clones only and misses some. The sample lists tens of thousands of clones, around 86% seen once, with more than 0.9% in the top ten. This sequence was found in an adult with an advanced solid tumor such as melanoma, head and neck, liver or kidney cancer. Sequences were derived from CD4+ or CD8+ T cells sorted from blood, sampled in a trial of the OX40 agonist ivuxolimab. The chain employs TRBV6-5 and TRBJ2-2; D is unclear. In DNA, the CDR3 is TGTGCCAGCAGTTACTCCTCGGCTCAAAACACCGGGGAGCTGTTTTTT. This encodes CASSYSSAQNTGELFF.